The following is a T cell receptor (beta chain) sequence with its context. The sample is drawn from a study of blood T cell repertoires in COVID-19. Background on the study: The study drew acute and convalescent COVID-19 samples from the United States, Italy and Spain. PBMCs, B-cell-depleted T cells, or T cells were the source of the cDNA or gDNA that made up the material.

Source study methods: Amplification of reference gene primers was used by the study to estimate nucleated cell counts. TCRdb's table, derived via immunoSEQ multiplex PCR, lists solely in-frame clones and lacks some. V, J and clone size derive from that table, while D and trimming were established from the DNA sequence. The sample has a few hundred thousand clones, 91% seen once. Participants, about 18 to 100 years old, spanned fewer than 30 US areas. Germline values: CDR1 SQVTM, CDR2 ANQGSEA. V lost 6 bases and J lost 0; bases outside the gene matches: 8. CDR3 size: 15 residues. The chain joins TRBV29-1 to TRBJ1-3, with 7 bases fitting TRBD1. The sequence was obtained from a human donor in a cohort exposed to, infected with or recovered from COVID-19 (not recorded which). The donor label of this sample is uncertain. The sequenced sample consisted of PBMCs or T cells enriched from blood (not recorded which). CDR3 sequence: CSVATGATSGNTIYF. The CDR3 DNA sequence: TGCAGCGTGGCTACAGGGGCTACCTCTGGAAACACCATATATTTT.